Described below is a single TCR beta chain sequence and its context. CDR1 and CDR2 (germline): SGHNT, YYREEE (reference sequence). This CDR3 is 15 amino acids long. Between the trimmed V and J ends, which lost 2 bases and 4 bases, there was a span of 15 bases. This entry belongs to a study of T cell changes during pregnancy in multiple sclerosis. Assay: immunoSEQ multiplex PCR; the TCRdb copy retains only in-frame clones and omits some. The sample consists of 40,000 to 50,000 clones, about 92% of them appearing once. The source was CD8+ T cells from peripheral blood mononuclear cells, collected in the first trimester of pregnancy. The source is a female donor with multiple sclerosis, enrolled in a pregnancy study. This chain links TRBV5-4 with TRBJ1-1, with D tentatively TRBD1 (6 bases). CDR3 sequence reads: CASSFGWGHLTEAFF. The CDR3 nucleotides are TGTGCCAGCAGCTTCGGTTGGGGACACCTCACTGAAGCTTTCTTT.